A single sample is the source of the 31 T cell receptor beta chains below, sequenced in a study of vaccination effects on CD4 cells after COVID-19. Antigens of these TCRs are unknown. ViraFEST expansion of antigen-specific CD4+ T cells with viral peptide pools preceded sequencing. A 10-day culture period preceded the isolation of CD4+ T cells. Profiling relied on immunoSEQ multiplex PCR, and the TCRdb table lists in-frame clones only, not all of them. The sample lists tens of thousands of clones; around 81% were seen once. The sample in question was CD4+ T cells from PBMCs cultured with HCoV-229E spike peptides, obtained before COVID-19 vaccination. The source of these receptors is a human donor who received a COVID-19 vaccine.

The J gene is TRBJ2-7, the V gene TRBV5-8; TRBD1 agrees at 8 bases. The CDR3 contains 16 residues. Per germline, CDR1 SGHTS and CDR2 YDEGEE. The ends lost 2 bases at V and 0 bases at J; junction bases unmatched: 7. CDR3 sequence: CASSLPGQDISYEQYV. CDR3 nucleotides: TGTGCCAGCAGCTTACCGGGACAGGATATCTCCTACGAGCAGTACGTC.

The rearrangement uses TRBV20-1 and TRBJ2-7; no definite D call. This CDR3 contains 13 residues. With 3 bases removed from V and 4 bases from J, the gap between germline ends came to 13 bases. Germline loops: CDR1 DFQATT, CDR2 SNEGSKA (reference sequence). DNA for the CDR3: TGCAGTGCTAGTTCGGACGGATTTTACGAGCAGTACGTC. Amino acids: CSASSDGFYEQYV.

The chain combines TRBV2 with TRBJ1-5; D unresolved. CDR3 size: 14 residues. Germline V lookup: CDR1 SNHLY, CDR2 FYNNEI. The ends were cut back, 4 bases at V and 5 bases at J, with 12 bases in the middle. The CDR3 reads CASSGPRVDQPQHF. In DNA, the CDR3 is TGTGCCAGCAGTGGCCCGAGGGTCGATCAGCCCCAGCATTTT. Combining the CDR3 with reference TRBV2 and TRBJ1-5 gives the whole variable domain EPEVTQTPSHQVTQMGQEVILRCVPISNHLYFYWYRQILGQKVEFLVSFYNNEISEKSEIFDDQFSVERPDGSNFTLKIRSTKLEDSAMYFCASSGPRVDQPQHFGDGTRLSIL.

The DNA for the CDR3 is TGCGCCAGCAGCTTGGAATGGCGAACTGAAGCTTTCTTT. Its protein is CASSLEWRTEAFF. The chain recombines TRBV5-1 with TRBJ1-1, with D unresolved. The germline V and J ends were trimmed by 0 bases and 5 bases, with 8 bases remaining between them. CDR1 and CDR2 from the germline V gene are SGHRS and YFSETQ. CDR3 length equals 13 residues.

The rearrangement links TRBV10-3 to TRBJ2-7, with 9 bases fitting TRBD1. Germline V CDR1 and CDR2: ENHRY, SYGVKD. Trimming cost V 7 bases and J 1 base; bases outside gene matches: 5. This CDR3 has 14 residues. The CDR3 DNA follows: TGTGCCATCAATTCACAGGGGGCATCCTACGAGCAGTACGTC. It translates to CAINSQGASYEQYV.

This rearrangement joins TRBV2 to TRBJ2-1; the match to TRBD2 covers 7 bases. CDR3 length equals 15 residues. Germline-derived CDR1 and CDR2 are SNHLY and FYNNEI. V shed 5 bases, J shed 10 bases, and the junction held 14 bases outside the gene matches. Here the CDR3 DNA reads TGTGCCAGCAGTACTCTAGCGGAAAAGGGAGCAGAGCAGTTCTTC. Translated, it gives CASSTLAEKGAEQFF.

This clone was observed a single time. The chain joins TRBV2 to TRBJ2-1; D is unresolved. The CDR3 covers 15 residues. Trimming took 3 bases from V and 4 from J, leaving 13 bases between them. From germline, CDR1 is SNHLY and CDR2 FYNNEI. CDR3: CASSDPSGQYNEQFF. The CDR3 DNA reads TGTGCCAGCAGTGACCCGTCGGGCCAATACAATGAGCAGTTCTTC.

V is TRBV7-2 and J is TRBJ1-6; D perhaps matches TRBD1 (5 bases). V was shortened by 1 base and J by 10 bases, with 8 bases between the two germline ends. The germline CDR1 and CDR2 sequences are SGHTA and FQGNSA. CDR3 length: 13 amino acids. CDR3 DNA: TGTGCCAGCAGCTTAGGTCGACAGTCACCCCTCCACTTT. Translation gives CASSLGRQSPLHF. Variable domain in full (rest from reference TRBV7-2 and TRBJ1-6): GAGVSQSPSNKVTEKGKDVELRCDPISGHTALYWYRQSLGQGLEFLIYFQGNSAPDKSGLPSDRFSAERTGGSVSTLTIQRTQQEDSAVYLCASSLGRQSPLHFGNGTRLTVT.

The V call is TRBV6-5, the J call TRBJ1-2; D is ambiguous. The germline gives CDR1 MNHEY, CDR2 SVGAGI. There are 11 residues in the CDR3. V lost 4 bases, J lost 8 bases, and 8 bases lay in between. This CDR3 is CASSSGYGYTF. The CDR3 DNA reads TGTGCCAGCAGTTCAGGTTACGGCTACACCTTC.

The chain joins TRBV2 to TRBJ1-5, with a weak D call TRBD1 (5 bases). The CDR3 contains 14 residues. From germline, CDR1 is SNHLY and CDR2 FYNNEI. V lost 3 bases and J lost 3, with 9 bases in between. The CDR3 loop is CASSDRGYNQPQHF. DNA for the CDR3: TGTGCCAGCAGTGATAGGGGTTACAATCAGCCCCAGCATTTT.

Of note for this clone: One end of the junction does not line up with germline, which may come from a read error. The CDR3 is CASSQEQGTQYF. The CDR3 bases are TGCGCCAGCAGCCAAGAGCAAGGGACCCAGTACTTC. V usage is TRBV4-1 and J usage is TRBJ2-5, with D unclear. CDR3 size: 12 residues. CDR1 and CDR2 (germline): MGHRA, YSYEKL.

The gene calls are TRBV2 and TRBJ2-5; D remains ambiguous. V was shortened by 5 bases and J by 1 base, with 11 bases between the two germline ends. Germline CDR1 and CDR2: SNHLY and FYNNEI. This CDR3 contains 14 residues. The CDR3 DNA sequence: TGTGCCAGCAGTACCGCCCCTCGCCAAGAGACCCAGTACTTC. Protein sequence: CASSTAPRQETQYF. Looking up the rest from reference TRBV2 and TRBJ2-5 gives the full variable domain: EPEVTQTPSHQVTQMGQEVILRCVPISNHLYFYWYRQILGQKVEFLVSFYNNEISEKSEIFDDQFSVERPDGSNFTLKIRSTKLEDSAMYFCASSTAPRQETQYFGPGTRLLVL.

This chain connects TRBV5-1 to TRBJ2-3; 9 bases agree with TRBD1. This CDR3 spans 13 amino acids. The germline V gene encodes CDR1 SGHRS and CDR2 YFSETQ. The junction had 3 bases not matched to a gene; V was cut back by 3 bases and J by 7 bases. The CDR3 bases are TGCGCCAGCAGCTCGACAGGGGGAAATACGCAGTATTTT. Translated: CASSSTGGNTQYF.

The V call is TRBV10-1, the J call TRBJ2-5; 10 bases are shared with TRBD2. V shed 11 bases, J shed 1 base, and the junction held 7 bases outside the gene matches. This CDR3 has 14 amino acids. Germline assignment: CDR1 WNHNN and CDR2 SYGVQD (reference sequence). CDR3 coding DNA: TGCGCCGGTTATAGCGGGGGGACCCAAGAGACCCAGTACTTC. Translated, it gives CAGYSGGTQETQYF.

The chain combines TRBV6-5 with TRBJ1-5, with 8 bases aligning to TRBD1. Germline values: CDR1 MNHEY, CDR2 SVGAGI. Trimming at V came to 4 bases and at J to 4 bases, leaving 3 bases not matched to a gene. CDR3 length equals 14 residues. CDR3 residues: CASSSTGDNQPQHF. CDR3 sequence (DNA): TGTGCCAGCAGTTCGACAGGGGATAATCAGCCCCAGCATTTT.

This clone was found once. The chain recombines TRBV6-2 or TRBV6-3 with TRBJ1-4; TRBD1 aligns across 9 bases. CDR1 and CDR2 from the germline V gene are MNHEY and SVGEGT. The CDR3 covers 17 residues. V lost 3 bases, J lost 10 bases, and 15 bases stayed unmatched. CDR3 bases: TGTGCCAGCAGTTATTCCGGACGGACAGGGGAGAAGGGAAAACTGTTTTTT. Translated: CASSYSGRTGEKGKLFF.

The V call is TRBV2, the J call TRBJ1-3, with D possibly matching TRBD1 (5 bases). Germline V CDR1 and CDR2: SNHLY, FYNNEI. The CDR3 runs to 16 residues. The V and J ends lost 3 bases and 0 bases respectively, with 12 bases between them. CDR3 sequence: CASSDGLGGSGNTIYF. The CDR3 DNA follows: TGTGCCAGCAGTGATGGTTTGGGGGGCTCTGGAAACACCATATATTTT.

J is TRBJ2-2 and V is TRBV19, with D possibly TRBD2 on 7 matching bases. CDR1 is LNHDA, CDR2 SQIVND, per germline (reference sequence). Trimming cost V 3 bases and J 3 bases, with 8 bases left between them. The CDR3 totals 14 residues. Here the CDR3 DNA reads TGTGCCAGTAGTATGGGGGGGCACACCGGGGAGCTGTTTTTT. This sequence encodes CASSMGGHTGELFF. Full variable domain (remainder filled in from reference TRBV19 and TRBJ2-2): DGGITQSPKYLFRKEGQNVTLSCEQNLNHDAMYWYRQDPGQGLRLIYYSQIVNDFQKGDIAEGYSVSREKKESFPLTVTSAQKNPTAFYLCASSMGGHTGELFFGEGSRLTVL.

The gene calls are TRBV4-1 and TRBJ1-5; D might be TRBD1 (5 bases). Deletions cut 0 bases from V and 0 bases from J, with 15 bases between. CDR3 length equals 18 residues. CDR1 and CDR2 from the germline V gene are MGHRA and YSYEKL. Here the CDR3 DNA reads TGCGCCAGCAGCCAAGATAGGCTCGGAGGGGTTAGCAATCAGCCCCAGCATTTT. Translating it yields CASSQDRLGGVSNQPQHF.

The rearrangement links TRBV7-9 to TRBJ1-5, with TRBD1 identical over 9 bases. The CDR3 length is 16 residues. The germline gives CDR1 SEHNR, CDR2 FQNEAQ (reference sequence). J was trimmed by 0 bases and V by 4 bases; bases with no gene match: 4. The CDR3 sequence: CASSSDRGHSNQPQHF. The CDR3 DNA reads as TGTGCCAGCAGCTCGGACAGGGGTCATAGCAATCAGCCCCAGCATTTT.

V and J are TRBV15 and TRBJ2-7, with unresolved D. Germline-derived CDR1 and CDR2 are LNHNV and YYDKDF (reference sequence). V dropped 5 bases and J dropped 0 bases, with 11 bases sitting between them. The CDR3 sequence is 14 residues long. This CDR3 reads CATSPRLNSYEQYV. CDR3 nucleotide sequence: TGTGCCACCAGCCCCCGACTTAACTCCTACGAGCAGTACGTC.

The V and J genes are TRBV7-6 and TRBJ1-2; D gene ambiguous. V dropped 2 bases and J dropped 8 bases, with 18 bases sitting between them. The CDR3 spans 15 residues. The germline CDR1 and CDR2 sequences are SGHVS and FNYEAQ. CDR3 residues: CASSLKPGIGWGYTF. The CDR3 DNA is TGTGCCAGCAGCTTAAAACCGGGAATAGGTTGGGGCTACACCTTC.

J is TRBJ2-7 and V is TRBV29-1; TRBD1 matches at 10 bases. The junction had 5 bases not matched to a gene; V was cut back by 7 bases and J by 5 bases. The CDR3 consists of 12 residues. Germline V gene sequence: CDR1 SQVTM, CDR2 ANQGSEA. CDR3 bases: TGCAGCGGACAGGGGGCCCTTAACGAGCAGTACGTC. Residues: CSGQGALNEQYV.

This chain links TRBV10-3 with TRBJ1-2; 7 nucleotides align to TRBD1. Germline V gene lookup returns CDR1 ENHRY and CDR2 SYGVKD. The CDR3 extends over 12 amino acids. The trim removed 8 bases at V and 7 bases at J, leaving 7 bases unmatched. The CDR3 DNA is TGTGCCATCTACACAGGGGTTGGTGGCTACACCTTC. Its translation: CAIYTGVGGYTF.

The CDR3 protein is CASSQVAGGAYTEAFF. CDR3 in DNA: TGCGCCAGCAGCCAAGTGGCAGGGGGCGCGTACACTGAAGCTTTCTTT. The chain is built from TRBV4-3 and TRBJ1-1; TRBD1 matches at 8 bases. The CDR3 contains 16 residues. V lost 1 base, J lost 3 bases, and 7 bases stayed unmatched. Germline assignment: CDR1 LGHNA and CDR2 YSLEER.

The chain employs TRBV24-1 and TRBJ2-5; TRBD2 aligns across 10 bases. Germline lookup yields CDR1 KGHDR and CDR2 SFDVKD. V dropped 0 bases and J dropped 2; count of bases not matched to a gene: 8. The CDR3 runs to 18 residues. In nucleotides, the CDR3 is TGTGCCACCAGTGATTTGGGTAGCGGGGGGTATACACAAGAGACCCAGTACTTC. Amino acid sequence: CATSDLGSGGYTQETQYF.

Only one count was recorded for this clone. The chain uses TRBV27 and TRBJ2-4; possible D gene TRBD1, 5 bases. The CDR3 is made up of 18 amino acids. V gave up 0 bases and J gave up 0 bases, with 15 bases separating them. Germline-derived CDR1 and CDR2 are MNHEY and SMNVEV (reference sequence). The CDR3 region is CASSLSGGAVLAKNIQYF. CDR3 coding DNA: TGTGCCAGCAGTTTATCTGGTGGGGCAGTACTAGCCAAAAACATTCAGTACTTC.

This clone turned up a few times. The chain recombines TRBV7-2 with TRBJ2-1, with 7 bases fitting TRBD1. Germline loops: CDR1 SGHTA, CDR2 FQGNSA. With 5 bases clipped from V and 9 bases from J, the junction kept 4 bases outside the gene matches. The CDR3 loop spans 12 amino acids. The CDR3 bases are TGTGCCAGCAGCACAGACAGGGCTGAGCAGTTCTTC. As protein: CASSTDRAEQFF.

The chain recombines TRBV6-2 or TRBV6-3 with TRBJ1-2; D gene unclear. The CDR3 runs to 11 residues. Trimming shortened V by 5 bases and J by 7 bases, and 8 bases separated the two germline ends. CDR1 MNHEY and CDR2 SVGEGT come from the germline V gene. CDR3 region: CASSPPLGYTF. The CDR3 DNA reads as TGTGCCAGCAGTCCCCCACTTGGCTACACCTTC.

The rearrangement uses TRBV5-1 and TRBJ2-1, with TRBD1 matching 7 bases. V lost 3 bases, J lost 8 bases, and 2 bases stayed unmatched. The CDR3 is 12 amino acids. The V gene's germline CDR1 is SGHRS and CDR2 YFSETQ. The CDR3 coding sequence is TGCGCCAGCAGCTCACAGGGGCATGAGCAGTTCTTC. Amino acids: CASSSQGHEQFF. Filled out from reference TRBV5-1 and TRBJ2-1, the complete variable domain reads KAGVTQTPRYLIKTRGQQVTLSCSPISGHRSVSWYQQTPGQGLQFLFEYFSETQRNKGNFPGRFSGRQFSNSRSEMNVSTLELGDSALYLCASSSQGHEQFFGPGTRLTVL.

This clone appeared a few times. The V gene is TRBV2, the J gene TRBJ1-1; 10 positions match TRBD1. Germline V gene lookup returns CDR1 SNHLY and CDR2 FYNNEI. This CDR3 is built from 14 residues. Germline trimming cut 6 bases from V and 11 bases from J; bases unmatched to any gene: 12. In nucleotides, the CDR3 is TGTGCCAGCAGACGACAGGGGGCGCGACCGTGGGCTTTCTTT. It encodes CASRRQGARPWAFF.